This TCR beta chain was captured in a study of PD-L1 blockade in urothelial cancer. Study details: A median of about 130,000 T cells was found in the blood samples.

Generated by immunoSEQ multiplex PCR, the TCRdb table keeps only in-frame clones and is missing some. This sample has 90,000 to 130,000 clones, with roughly 90% found just once. The time point was: peripheral blood 6 weeks after treatment start. The sequence derives from a man in his 60s with urothelial cancer. The sequencing used PBMCs, collected around atezolizumab (anti-PD-L1) treatment.

CDR3 sequence reads: CASSLAGPTYNEQFF. The CDR3 DNA follows: TGTGCCAGCAGTTTAGCAGGGCCCACCTACAATGAGCAGTTCTTC. This chain uses TRBV28 with TRBJ2-1, with D tentatively TRBD1 (5 bases). V was clipped by 2 bases and J by 2 bases, with 10 bases between them. CDR3 length: 15 residues. CDR1 and CDR2 from the germline V gene are MDHEN and SYDVKM.